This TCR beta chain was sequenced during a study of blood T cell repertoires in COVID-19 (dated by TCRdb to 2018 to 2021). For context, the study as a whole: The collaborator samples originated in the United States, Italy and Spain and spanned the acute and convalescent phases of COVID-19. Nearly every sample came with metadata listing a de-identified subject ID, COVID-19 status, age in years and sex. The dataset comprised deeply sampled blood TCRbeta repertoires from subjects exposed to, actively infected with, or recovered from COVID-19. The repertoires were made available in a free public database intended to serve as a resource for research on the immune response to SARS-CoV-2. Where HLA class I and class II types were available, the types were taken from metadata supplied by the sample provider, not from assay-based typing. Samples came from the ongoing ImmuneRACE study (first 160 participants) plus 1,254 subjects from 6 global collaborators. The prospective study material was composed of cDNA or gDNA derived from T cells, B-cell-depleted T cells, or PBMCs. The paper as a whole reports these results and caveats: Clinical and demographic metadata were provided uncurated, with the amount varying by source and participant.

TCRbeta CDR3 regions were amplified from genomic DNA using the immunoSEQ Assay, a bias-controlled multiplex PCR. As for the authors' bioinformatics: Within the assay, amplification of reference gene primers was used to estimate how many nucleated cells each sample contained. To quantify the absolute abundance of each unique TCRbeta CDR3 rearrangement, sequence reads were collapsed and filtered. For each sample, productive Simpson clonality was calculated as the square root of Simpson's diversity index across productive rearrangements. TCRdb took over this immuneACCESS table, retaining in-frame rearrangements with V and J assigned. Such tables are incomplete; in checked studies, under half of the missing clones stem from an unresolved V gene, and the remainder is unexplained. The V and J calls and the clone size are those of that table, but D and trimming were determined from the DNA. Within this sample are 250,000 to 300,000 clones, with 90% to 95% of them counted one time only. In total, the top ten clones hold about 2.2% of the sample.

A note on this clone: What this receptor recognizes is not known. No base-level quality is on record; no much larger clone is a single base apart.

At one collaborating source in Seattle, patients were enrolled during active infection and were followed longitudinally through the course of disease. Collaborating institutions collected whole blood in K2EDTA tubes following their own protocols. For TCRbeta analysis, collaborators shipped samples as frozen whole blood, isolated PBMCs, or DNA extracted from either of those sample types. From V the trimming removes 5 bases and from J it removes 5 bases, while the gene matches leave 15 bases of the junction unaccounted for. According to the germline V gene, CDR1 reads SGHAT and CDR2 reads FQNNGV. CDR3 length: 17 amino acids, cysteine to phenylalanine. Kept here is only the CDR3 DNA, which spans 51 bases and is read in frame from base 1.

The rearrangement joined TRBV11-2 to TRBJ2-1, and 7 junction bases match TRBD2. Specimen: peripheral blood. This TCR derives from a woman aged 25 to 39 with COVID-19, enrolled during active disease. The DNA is TGTGCCAGCAGCATAACACTAAGCGGGAAAGACAACAATGAGCAGTTCTTC. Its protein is CASSITLSGKDNNEQFF.